This TCR beta chain was observed in a study of cytomegalovirus exposure and HLA in healthy donors. Study results and limitations: With high specificity and sensitivity, the classifier reportedly diagnosed cytomegalovirus status. Specificity for CMV antigens was confirmed in vitro for three of the CMV-associated chains. The study flagged fewer than 200 TCR beta chains as cytomegalovirus-associated. The finding came from a later analysis; first-cohort TCR clusters tended to co-occur in the approximately 120 validation repertoires.

Repertoires were generated with immunoSEQ multiplex PCR, while TCRdb's copy carries only in-frame clones and drops some. The sample has 150,000 to 200,000 clones, roughly 88% seen once; the top ten hold over 1.1%. With V trimmed by 3 bases and J by 2 bases, 10 bases remained unmatched. CDR1 KGHSH and CDR2 LQKENI come from the germline V gene. The CDR3 runs 17 residues. As regards this clone: The antigen is undetermined.

Material for sequencing was PBMCs. This receptor was taken from a woman younger than 30 in good health and CMV-seronegative. The chain couples TRBV18 to TRBJ2-1; 7 nucleotides align to TRBD2. CDR3 amino acids: CASSPGTTRSTYNEQFF. CDR3 DNA: TGTGCCAGCTCACCCGGGACTACCAGGTCTACCTACAATGAGCAGTTCTTC.